Each of the 27 T cell receptor beta chains below was sequenced from the same sample in a study of T cell repertoires in cytomegalovirus infection. TCRdb used MiXCR to reprocess the reads, holding one entry per CDR3 protein. This sample has hundreds of thousands of distinct CDR3 sequences, with over 15% found just once. The sequenced sample consisted of PBMCs. The receptor source for this set is a human donor in good health (CMV status not recorded). Some clones in this sample may be carry-over from other donors' samples.

The chain uses TRBV5-5 and TRBJ2-7, with a possible D match to TRBD1 (6 bases). Germline CDR1 SGHKS, CDR2 YYEKEE (reference sequence). CDR3 size: 14 residues. V was pared by 10 bases and J by 0 bases, with 17 bases between. As DNA, the CDR3 is TGTGCCGGTAAGCCGGGACACCACTCCTACGAGCAGTACTTC. Amino acids: CAGKPGHHSYEQYF.

The CDR3 spells CASSYRDTTLQYF. The CDR3 DNA reads TGTGCCAGCAGTTACCGGGACACCACATTGCAGTACTTC. The chain links TRBV12-3 or TRBV12-4 to TRBJ2-7, with D perhaps TRBD1 (6 bases). This CDR3 has 13 amino acids. Trimming left V 4 bases short and J 9 bases short, with 16 bases between.

The table lists this clonotype with many counts. The genes are TRBV4-1 and TRBJ2-1; D is unresolved. In germline, CDR1 is MGHRA, CDR2 YSYEKL. The CDR3 consists of 16 residues. V was pared by 3 bases and J by 3 bases, with 15 bases between. The CDR3 is CASSQTHGTVYNEQFF. CDR3 in DNA: TGCGCCAGCAGCCAGACTCATGGCACGGTCTACAATGAGCAGTTCTTC.

This clonotype has more than one count but fewer than ten. CDR3 DNA sequence: TGTGCCAGCATCTCGCTAGCAGATACGCAGTATTTT. Its protein product is CASISLADTQYF. This sequence joins TRBV2 and TRBJ2-3; D call uncertain. CDR3 length: 12 residues. The germline CDR1 and CDR2 sequences are SNHLY and FYNNEI. Trimming left V 7 bases short and J 4 bases short, with 9 bases between.

This clonotype occurred many times. V gene TRBV15 combines with J gene TRBJ1-4; the D is unclear. Germline CDR1 LNHNV, CDR2 YYDKDF (reference sequence). The CDR3 is made up of 14 amino acids. The V end was cut by 0 bases, the J end by 0 bases, with 2 bases between. As DNA, the CDR3 is TGTGCCACCAGCAGAGACCCAACTAATGAAAAACTGTTTTTT. This sequence encodes CATSRDPTNEKLFF. Drawing the rest from reference TRBV15 and TRBJ1-4, the complete variable domain is DAMVIQNPRYQVTQFGKPVTLSCSQTLNHNVMYWYQQKSSQAPKLLFHYYDKDFNNEADTPDNFQSRRPNTSFCFLDIRSPGLGDTAMYLCATSRDPTNEKLFFGSGTQLSVL.

This clonotype was found a few times. This chain uses TRBV5-4 with TRBJ2-5; 7 nucleotides match TRBD2. The CDR3 covers 14 residues. The V segment lost 5 bases and the J segment 5 bases; nucleotides outside the gene matches: 9. Germline V lookup: CDR1 SGHNT, CDR2 YYREEE (reference sequence). The CDR3 spells CASRGGGPRETQYF. The CDR3 nucleotides are TGTGCCAGCAGGGGGGGGGGTCCCCGGGAGACCCAGTACTTC.

The chain combines TRBV28 with TRBJ2-7; D gene uncertain. The V end lost 5 bases, the J end lost 0 bases, and 14 bases lay between the germline ends. The CDR3 is made up of 15 amino acids. CDR1 is MDHEN, CDR2 SYDVKM, per germline. The CDR3 sequence is CASSPGGDVSYEQYF. DNA for the CDR3: TGTGCCAGCAGTCCCGGCGGCGACGTCTCCTACGAGCAGTACTTC.

Comment on this clonotype: The germline gene is not matched at one end of the junction; a read error may be the cause. The chain carries TRBV20-1 and TRBJ2-1; D remains ambiguous. CDR3 length equals 15 residues. The germline V gene has CDR1 DFQATT and CDR2 SNEGSKA (reference sequence). CDR3 sequence (DNA): TGCAGTGCTCGTCCTTATCCTCGGTCCTACAATGAGCAGCTCTTC. Translation gives CSARPYPRSYNEQLF.

This clonotype appeared many times. This chain joins TRBV7-6 and TRBJ1-5; no clear D gene. V shed 1 base and J shed 6 bases, with 13 bases lying between them. The CDR3 contains 15 residues. Germline lookup yields CDR1 SGHVS and CDR2 FNYEAQ. The CDR3 protein is CASSLGTNLGQPQHF. In DNA, the CDR3 is TGTGCCAGCAGCTTAGGGACGAATCTTGGTCAGCCCCAGCATTTT.

There are a few counts of this clonotype. The chain links TRBV25-1 to TRBJ2-3, with D maybe TRBD1 (6 bases). The CDR3 spans 15 residues. Between the trimmed V and J ends, which lost 6 bases and 3 bases, there was a span of 16 bases. Germline assignment: CDR1 MGHDK and CDR2 SYGVNS. CDR3 in amino acids: CASREGLTGTDTQYF. The DNA for the CDR3 is TGTGCCAGCAGAGAAGGACTTACAGGGACAGATACGCAGTATTTT.

This clonotype was counted ten times or more. The V and J genes are TRBV7-2 and TRBJ2-4, with TRBD1 identical over 9 bases. Germline V gene sequence: CDR1 SGHTA, CDR2 FQGNSA. The length of the CDR3 is 16 residues. The trim removed 5 bases at V and 8 bases at J, leaving 13 bases unmatched. The DNA for the CDR3 is TGTGCCAGCAGCCCACCTTTTAGGGACAGGGTCGACATTCAGTACTTC. This translates into CASSPPFRDRVDIQYF.

This sequence joins TRBV7-2 and TRBJ2-7, with a tentative D call TRBD1 (5 bases). Deletions cut 5 bases from V and 5 bases from J, with 10 bases between. The CDR3 is made up of 12 amino acids. The V gene's germline CDR1 is SGHTA and CDR2 FQGNSA. The CDR3 DNA follows: TGTGCCAGCAGCCAGCAGGGAAACGAGCAGTACTTC. Translating gives CASSQQGNEQYF.

CDR3 sequence reads: CASGATDPNEKLFF. For the CDR3, the DNA is TGCGCCAGCGGAGCGACAGACCCTAATGAAAAACTGTTTTTT. This chain connects TRBV5-1 to TRBJ1-4; tentatively, D is TRBD1 (5 bases). The CDR3 totals 14 residues. Per germline, CDR1 SGHRS and CDR2 YFSETQ. The germline V and J ends were trimmed by 7 bases and 3 bases, with 13 bases remaining between them.

This chain links TRBV12-3 or TRBV12-4 with TRBJ2-3; D not certain. V shed 0 bases and J shed 0 bases, with 7 bases lying between them. This CDR3 spans 15 amino acids. The DNA of the CDR3 is TGTGCCAGCAGTTTAGCGGAAACTAGCACAGATACGCAGTATTTT. This codes for CASSLAETSTDTQYF.

This chain links TRBV12-3 or TRBV12-4 with TRBJ1-2; TRBD1 is a possible D gene (6 bases). The V and J ends lost 2 bases and 0 bases respectively, with 16 bases between them. CDR3 length: 17 amino acids. This chain's CDR3 is CASSLRARRGANYGYTF. The CDR3 bases are TGTGCCAGCAGTTTAAGGGCCCGCAGGGGCGCTAACTATGGCTACACCTTC.

The gene calls are TRBV6-5 and TRBJ2-1; D is uncertain. CDR3 length: 12 amino acids. CDR1 is MNHEY and CDR2 is SVGAGI in the germline V gene. V was pared by 7 bases and J by 9 bases, with 13 bases between. CDR3: CASTSTGSEQFF. The DNA of the CDR3 is TGTGCCAGCACCTCGACTGGTAGTGAGCAGTTCTTC.

This clonotype was detected only a few times. This rearrangement joins TRBV11-3 to TRBJ2-5, with 8 bases aligning to TRBD2. Germline loops: CDR1 SGHNT, CDR2 YENEEA. V lost 4 bases and J lost 5; bases outside the gene matches: 15. The CDR3 is 17 amino acids. In DNA, the CDR3 is TGTGCCAGCAGCTCGGGGGGAGTAGCGGGGCTTGTGGAGACCCAGTACTTC. Translated, it gives CASSSGGVAGLVETQYF.

The rearrangement links TRBV4-1 to TRBJ2-2, with D perhaps TRBD1 (6 bases). The germline CDR1 and CDR2 sequences are MGHRA and YSYEKL. The CDR3 runs to 18 residues. Trimming removed 1 base at V and 5 bases at J, with 20 bases between. The CDR3, as DNA: TGCGCCAGCAGCCAAGTTCCCCCCACAGGGTCGGGGACCGGGGAGCTGTTTTTT. Translated, it gives CASSQVPPTGSGTGELFF.

The rearrangement uses TRBV20-1 and TRBJ2-1; no reliable D call. The CDR3 loop spans 12 amino acids. From germline, CDR1 is DFQATT and CDR2 SNEGSKA (reference sequence). The V gene lost 3 bases and the J gene lost 6 bases, with 9 bases spanning the gap. The CDR3 sequence: CSASKEPNEQFF. In nucleotides, the CDR3 is TGCAGTGCTAGCAAGGAACCCAATGAGCAGTTCTTC.

V usage is TRBV12-3 or TRBV12-4 and J usage is TRBJ2-5, with 13 bases matching TRBD2. CDR3 size: 15 residues. V was clipped by 4 bases and J by 5 bases; unmatched bases: 4. The CDR3: CASSWTSGGGETQYF. The CDR3 DNA follows: TGTGCCAGCAGTTGGACTAGCGGGGGAGGTGAGACCCAGTACTTC.

Many counts were recorded for this clonotype. The V call is TRBV7-2, the J call TRBJ1-2; 8 bases are a match to TRBD1. V was pared by 5 bases and J by 2 bases, with 7 bases of the junction left unmatched. Germline assignment: CDR1 SGHTA and CDR2 FQGNSA. The CDR3 sequence is 15 residues long. This chain's CDR3 is CASSQGQGGNYGYTF. Here the CDR3 DNA reads TGTGCCAGCAGCCAAGGACAGGGTGGAAACTATGGCTACACCTTC.

This chain joins TRBV4-3 and TRBJ2-1; TRBD2 matches at 7 bases. This CDR3 is built from 18 residues. Unmatched junction bases numbered 10, after V lost 0 bases and J lost 2 bases. Germline CDR1 and CDR2: LGHNA and YSLEER. CDR3 sequence reads: CASSQDGTTSYAYNEQFF. CDR3 sequence (DNA): TGCGCCAGCAGCCAAGACGGGACTACCTCTTACGCCTACAATGAGCAGTTCTTC.

The genes are TRBV12-3 or TRBV12-4 and TRBJ2-1; D call uncertain. V lost 6 bases to trimming and J lost 9 bases, with 9 bases between them. The CDR3 runs to 11 residues. The CDR3 loop is CASRYVGEQFF. CDR3 DNA sequence: TGTGCCAGCAGGTACGTCGGTGAGCAGTTCTTC.

CDR3 nucleotide sequence: TGTGCCAGCACCGACAGGGGGATGGGAAACATTCAGTACTTC. It encodes CASTDRGMGNIQYF. The chain links TRBV7-2 to TRBJ2-4; 9 bases match TRBD1. V lost 7 bases, J lost 6 bases, and 7 bases stayed unmatched. The CDR3 has 14 amino acids. Per the germline V gene, CDR1 is SGHTA and CDR2 is FQGNSA.

This clonotype was detected ten times or more. The rearrangement uses TRBV10-3 and TRBJ2-3; D unresolved. The CDR3 has 14 residues. The V gene lost 6 bases and the J gene lost 3 bases, with 13 bases spanning the gap. Germline V gives CDR1 ENHRY, CDR2 SYGVKD. The chain's CDR3 is CAIRDQSRTDTQYF. CDR3 nucleotides: TGTGCCATCAGGGACCAAAGCAGGACAGATACGCAGTATTTT.

The chain recombines TRBV15 with TRBJ2-2; D is undetermined. This CDR3 is 14 amino acids long. Trimming pared 4 bases from V and 2 bases from J, leaving 8 bases between. Germline CDR1 reads LNHNV; CDR2 reads YYDKDF (reference sequence). For the CDR3, the DNA is TGTGCCACCAGCAACTACCCTAACACCGGGGAGCTGTTTTTT. It is translated as CATSNYPNTGELFF.

This chain connects TRBV7-2 to TRBJ1-3; D possibly corresponds to TRBD1 (5 bases). Germline CDR1 SGHTA, CDR2 FQGNSA. V gave up 2 bases and J gave up 6 bases, with 14 bases separating them. The CDR3 consists of 15 residues. The CDR3 loop reads CASSLSHRQENTIYF. Here the CDR3 DNA reads TGTGCCAGCAGCTTATCCCACAGGCAAGAAAACACCATATATTTT.